The 20 T cell receptor beta chains listed next were all sequenced from one sample in a study of CXCR3-negative and CXCR3-positive naive CD8 T cells. All TRB cDNA libraries came from 5' RACE performed with UMI labels. TCRdb re-called the 5' RACE reads and gives one entry per CDR3 protein, without DNA. The sample is made up of 84,000 or so distinct CDR3 sequences, and the top ten hold 0.55% to 0.8% of it. Their antigen targets remain unknown. Regarding the study as a whole: For CXCR3-positive naive cells, TRB CDR3s were more hydrophobic than those of CXCR3-negative naive cells.

The sequenced sample was naive CXCR3+ CD8+ T cells from blood. Subset noted: CD45RO-CCR7+CD27+CD95- naive CD8+ T cells expressing CXCR3 (TNR3+). These receptors were taken from a human donor in good health. Some clones in this sample may be carry-over from other donors' samples.

The chain uses TRBV20-1 and TRBJ2-7; the D call from TCRdb, TRBD1, cannot be confirmed without DNA. In germline, CDR1 is DFQATT, CDR2 SNEGSKA (reference sequence). The CDR3 extends over 14 amino acids. This CDR3 is CSSRGPLEGYEQYF.

The chain joins TRBV6-5 to TRBJ2-1. From germline, CDR1 is MNHEY and CDR2 SVGAGI. CDR3 size: 16 residues. The CDR3 region is CASSYAERWSYNEQFF.

This chain connects TRBV12-3 or TRBV12-4 to TRBJ2-3; the D call from TCRdb, TRBD2, cannot be confirmed without DNA. This CDR3 region has 14 residues. CDR3 protein: CASSTGTSGMTQYF.

The gene calls are TRBV6-2 or TRBV6-3 and TRBJ2-2. The germline V gene has CDR1 MNHEY and CDR2 SVGEGT. The CDR3 consists of 11 residues. CDR3 loop: CASTHTGELFF.

The V gene is TRBV25-1, the J gene TRBJ1-2. The length of the CDR3 is 17 residues. Germline V CDR1 and CDR2: MGHDK, SYGVNS. CDR3 in amino acids: CASYQPPAGQSLSGYTF.

The chain combines TRBV27 with TRBJ1-2. Germline V lookup: CDR1 MNHEY, CDR2 SMNVEV (reference sequence). This CDR3 has 15 amino acids. The CDR3: CASSLSSDLNYGYTF.

The chain uses TRBV5-1 and TRBJ1-1; there is no DNA to check the TCRdb D call of TRBD1. Germline V gene lookup returns CDR1 SGHRS and CDR2 YFSETQ. The CDR3 is 16 amino acids. The CDR3 reads CASSLTGQFMNTEAFF.

The chain uses TRBV7-6 and TRBJ2-2; TCRdb proposes TRBD2, but this gene call is untestable without DNA. The V gene's germline CDR1 is SGHVS and CDR2 FNYEAQ. The CDR3 runs 17 residues. The CDR3 is CASSSRLAGVGTGELFF.

The J gene is TRBJ2-7, the V gene TRBV27; without DNA, the TCRdb call of TRBD1 cannot be checked. This CDR3 region has 13 residues. Germline V lookup: CDR1 MNHEY, CDR2 SMNVEV (reference sequence). CDR3 protein: CASNGQGWNEQYF.

The chain employs TRBV12-3 or TRBV12-4 and TRBJ1-1. The CDR3 spans 12 residues. CDR3 loop: CASTIAWEEAFF.

The CDR3 loop reads CSVGIGTGEYYEQYF. V gene TRBV29-1 combines with J gene TRBJ2-7; TCRdb lists TRBD1, though no DNA is available to test this call. The germline V gene has CDR1 SQVTM and CDR2 ANQGSEA. The CDR3 runs 15 residues.

The J gene is TRBJ2-2, the V gene TRBV15. Germline V lookup: CDR1 LNHNV, CDR2 YYDKDF (reference sequence). The CDR3 contains 14 residues. The CDR3 here is CATSRNRNTGELFF.

The chain employs TRBV5-1 and TRBJ2-1; TCRdb calls TRBD1, which cannot be checked without DNA. Germline CDR1 is SGHRS and CDR2 is YFSETQ. This CDR3 contains 13 residues. The CDR3 sequence: CASSLGTIDEQFF.

The rearrangement uses TRBV28 and TRBJ2-3; the D call of TRBD1 rests on TCRdb alone, since no DNA is present to check it. The CDR3 runs 14 residues. Per the germline V gene, CDR1 is MDHEN and CDR2 is SYDVKM. The CDR3 region is CASSRTESTDTQYF.

The chain couples TRBV11-3 to TRBJ2-7. In germline, CDR1 is SGHNT, CDR2 YENEEA. The CDR3 loop spans 14 amino acids. The CDR3 loop is CASSPEGGSYEQYF.

The chain joins TRBV28 to TRBJ2-7; TCRdb gives TRBD1 as the D gene, but with no DNA this cannot be confirmed. The CDR3 loop spans 13 amino acids. Germline V gene sequence: CDR1 MDHEN, CDR2 SYDVKM. The CDR3 sequence: CATQQGKGYEQYF.

The J gene is TRBJ1-1, the V gene TRBV27; the TCRdb call, TRBD1, lacks DNA for checking. There are 15 residues in the CDR3. Germline V lookup: CDR1 MNHEY, CDR2 SMNVEV (reference sequence). CDR3 protein: CASSLMGEVSTEAFF.

The chain couples TRBV2 to TRBJ1-5; TCRdb gives TRBD1 as the D gene, but with no DNA this cannot be confirmed. The CDR3 runs 14 residues. CDR1 is SNHLY and CDR2 is FYNNEI in the germline V gene. The CDR3 reads CASSGGQGDQPQHF.

This chain's CDR3 is CATRLGMNTGELFF. The chain links TRBV28 to TRBJ2-2; TCRdb selects TRBD2, and the lack of DNA leaves this call unchecked. The germline gives CDR1 MDHEN, CDR2 SYDVKM. The CDR3 has 14 amino acids.

V is TRBV4-1 and J is TRBJ2-3. The germline V gene encodes CDR1 MGHRA and CDR2 YSYEKL. The CDR3 has 14 residues. The CDR3 spells CASSQAGPTDTQYF.